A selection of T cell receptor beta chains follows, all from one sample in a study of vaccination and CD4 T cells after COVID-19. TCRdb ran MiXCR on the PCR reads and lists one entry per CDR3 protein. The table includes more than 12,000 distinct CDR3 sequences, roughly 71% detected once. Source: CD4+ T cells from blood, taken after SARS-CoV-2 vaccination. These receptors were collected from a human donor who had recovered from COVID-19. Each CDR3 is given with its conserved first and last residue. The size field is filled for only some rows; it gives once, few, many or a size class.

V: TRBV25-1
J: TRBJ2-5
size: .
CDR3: CASSEYGGIWTQYF

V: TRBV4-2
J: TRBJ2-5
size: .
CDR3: CASSQASGSGGETQYF

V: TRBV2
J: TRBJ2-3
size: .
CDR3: CASSERLPAGLGTDTQYF

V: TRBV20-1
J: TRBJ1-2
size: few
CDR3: CSANNPQGNYGYTF

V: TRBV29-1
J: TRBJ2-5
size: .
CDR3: CSVSRLEETQYF

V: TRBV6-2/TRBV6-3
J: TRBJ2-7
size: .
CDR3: CASTTPWSAPSAEQYF

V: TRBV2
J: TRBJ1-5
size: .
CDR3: CASSTEQDQPQHF

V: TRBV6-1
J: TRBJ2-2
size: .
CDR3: CATDAYGELFF

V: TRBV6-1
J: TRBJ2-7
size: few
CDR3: CASSQGLVGEQYF

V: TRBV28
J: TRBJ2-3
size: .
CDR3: CASSLLDGKLAGPFTDTQYF

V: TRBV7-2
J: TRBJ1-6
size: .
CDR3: CASSFGARDSPLHF

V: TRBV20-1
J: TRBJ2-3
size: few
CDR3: CSALGLGQGTADTQYF

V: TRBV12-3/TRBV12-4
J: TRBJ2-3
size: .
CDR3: CASSLDRTGTQYF

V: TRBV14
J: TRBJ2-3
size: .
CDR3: CACRAGLYTDTQYF

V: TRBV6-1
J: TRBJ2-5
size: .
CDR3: CAITKFGGVAQETQYF

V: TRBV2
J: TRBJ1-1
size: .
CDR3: CASSGGLRGTEAFF

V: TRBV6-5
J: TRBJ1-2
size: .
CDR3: CASSYRGRGYGYTF

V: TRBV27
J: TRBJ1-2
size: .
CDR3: CASSPGHRYGYTF

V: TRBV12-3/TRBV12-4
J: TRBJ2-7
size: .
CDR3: CASSSAGISYEQYF

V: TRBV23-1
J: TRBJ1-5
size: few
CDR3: CASSHRSNQPQHF

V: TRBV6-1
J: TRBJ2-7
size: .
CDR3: CASSDRDRTYEQYF

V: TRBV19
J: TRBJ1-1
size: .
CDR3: CASSDHDRGNTEAFF

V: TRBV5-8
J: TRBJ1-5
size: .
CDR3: CASSLVFQPQHF

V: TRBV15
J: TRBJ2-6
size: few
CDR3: CATSRGTGGSTGANVLTF

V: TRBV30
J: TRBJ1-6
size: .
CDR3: CASYTGTGGRSPLHF

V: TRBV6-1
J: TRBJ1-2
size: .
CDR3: CASSTGGPSYGYTF

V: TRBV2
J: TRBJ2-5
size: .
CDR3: CASSDWVAETQETQYF

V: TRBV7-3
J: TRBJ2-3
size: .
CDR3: CASSLGSAGGMRDTQYF

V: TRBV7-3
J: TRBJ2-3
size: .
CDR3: CASSLMGTTDTQYF

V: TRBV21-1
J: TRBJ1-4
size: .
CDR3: CASSKVGGPTGHGEKLFF

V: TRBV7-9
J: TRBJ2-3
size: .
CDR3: CASSRSGLANTDTQYF

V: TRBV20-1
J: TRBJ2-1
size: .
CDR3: CSGEGGGYNEQFF

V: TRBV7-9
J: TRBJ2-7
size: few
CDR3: CASSLGDFPDYEQYF

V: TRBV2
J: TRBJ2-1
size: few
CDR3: CASSSETSGNEQFF